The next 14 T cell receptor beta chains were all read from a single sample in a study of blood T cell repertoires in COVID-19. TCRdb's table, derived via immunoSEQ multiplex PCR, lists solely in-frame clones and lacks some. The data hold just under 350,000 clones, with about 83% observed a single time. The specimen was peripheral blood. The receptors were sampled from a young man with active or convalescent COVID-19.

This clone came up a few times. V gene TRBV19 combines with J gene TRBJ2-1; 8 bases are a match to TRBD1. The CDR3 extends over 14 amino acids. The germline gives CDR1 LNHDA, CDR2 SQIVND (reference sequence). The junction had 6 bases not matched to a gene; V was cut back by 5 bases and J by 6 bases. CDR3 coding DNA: TGTGCCAGTAGTGTGGAAGGACAGGGCAATGAGCAGTTCTTC. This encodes CASSVEGQGNEQFF. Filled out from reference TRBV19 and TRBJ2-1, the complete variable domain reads DGGITQSPKYLFRKEGQNVTLSCEQNLNHDAMYWYRQDPGQGLRLIYYSQIVNDFQKGDIAEGYSVSREKKESFPLTVTSAQKNPTAFYLCASSVEGQGNEQFFGPGTRLTVL.

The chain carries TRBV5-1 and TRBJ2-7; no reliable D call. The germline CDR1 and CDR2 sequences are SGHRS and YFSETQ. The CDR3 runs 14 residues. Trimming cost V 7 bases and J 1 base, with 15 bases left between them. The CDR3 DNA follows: TGCGCCAGCCGCCCCGAGGTCCTTTCCTACGAGCAGTACTTC. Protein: CASRPEVLSYEQYF. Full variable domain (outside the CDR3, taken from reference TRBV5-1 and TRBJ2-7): KAGVTQTPRYLIKTRGQQVTLSCSPISGHRSVSWYQQTPGQGLQFLFEYFSETQRNKGNFPGRFSGRQFSNSRSEMNVSTLELGDSALYLCASRPEVLSYEQYFGPGTRLTVT.

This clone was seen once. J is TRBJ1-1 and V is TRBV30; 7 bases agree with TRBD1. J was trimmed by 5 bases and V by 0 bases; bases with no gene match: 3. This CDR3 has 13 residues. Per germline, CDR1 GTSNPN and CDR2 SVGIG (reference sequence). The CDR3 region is CAWSVGGFTEAFF. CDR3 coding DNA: TGTGCCTGGAGTGTAGGGGGCTTTACTGAAGCTTTCTTT.

The CDR3 DNA follows: TGCGCCAGCAGCCAACCTAGCGGGAGCATGGAGACCCAGTACTTC. This encodes CASSQPSGSMETQYF. This chain links TRBV4-1 with TRBJ2-5; TRBD2 agrees at 10 bases. Per the germline V gene, CDR1 is MGHRA and CDR2 is YSYEKL. This CDR3 is built from 15 residues. Trimming removed 2 bases from V and 5 bases from J; junction bases left unmatched: 5.

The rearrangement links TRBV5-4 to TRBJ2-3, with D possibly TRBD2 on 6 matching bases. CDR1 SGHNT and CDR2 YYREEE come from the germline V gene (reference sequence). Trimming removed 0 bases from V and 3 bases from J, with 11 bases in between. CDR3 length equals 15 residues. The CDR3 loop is CASSLDGGKTDTQYF. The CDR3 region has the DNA TGTGCCAGCAGCTTGGACGGCGGGAAAACAGATACGCAGTATTTT. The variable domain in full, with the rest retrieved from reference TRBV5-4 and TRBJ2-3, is ETGVTQSPTHLIKTRGQQVTLRCSSQSGHNTVSWYQQALGQGPQFIFQYYREEENGRGNFPPRFSGLQFPNYSSELNVNALELDDSALYLCASSLDGGKTDTQYFGPGTRLTVL.

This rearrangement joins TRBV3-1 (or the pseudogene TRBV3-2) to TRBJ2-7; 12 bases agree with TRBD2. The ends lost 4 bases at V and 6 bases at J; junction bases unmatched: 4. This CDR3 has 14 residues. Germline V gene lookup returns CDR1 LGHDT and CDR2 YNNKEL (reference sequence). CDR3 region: CASSRGLAGGEQYF. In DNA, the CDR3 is TGTGCCAGCAGCCGGGGACTAGCGGGCGGCGAGCAGTACTTC.

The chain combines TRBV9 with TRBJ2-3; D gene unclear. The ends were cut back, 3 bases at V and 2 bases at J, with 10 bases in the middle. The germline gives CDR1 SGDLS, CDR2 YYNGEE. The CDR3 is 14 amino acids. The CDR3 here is CASSAPTFTDTQYF. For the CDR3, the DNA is TGTGCCAGCAGCGCTCCTACTTTCACAGATACGCAGTATTTT.

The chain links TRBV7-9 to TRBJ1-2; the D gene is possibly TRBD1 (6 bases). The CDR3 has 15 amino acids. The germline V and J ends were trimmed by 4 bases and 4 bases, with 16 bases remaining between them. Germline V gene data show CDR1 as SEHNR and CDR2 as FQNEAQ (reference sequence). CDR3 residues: CASSSTGSPSYGYTF. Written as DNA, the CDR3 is TGTGCCAGCAGCTCGACAGGTTCCCCCTCCTATGGCTACACCTTC. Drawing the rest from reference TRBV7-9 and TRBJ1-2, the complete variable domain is DTGVSQNPRHKITKRGQNVTFRCDPISEHNRLYWYRQTLGQGPEFLTYFQNEAQLEKSRLLSDRFSAERPKGSFSTLEIQRTEQGDSAMYLCASSSTGSPSYGYTFGSGTRLTVV.

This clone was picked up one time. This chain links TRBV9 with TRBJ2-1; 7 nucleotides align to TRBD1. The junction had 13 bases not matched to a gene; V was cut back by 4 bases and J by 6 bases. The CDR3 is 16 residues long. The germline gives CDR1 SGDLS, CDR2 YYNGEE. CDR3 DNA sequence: TGTGCCAGCAGCTTTTTCTCCGGGACAGCAACCAATGAGCAGTTCTTC. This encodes CASSFFSGTATNEQFF.

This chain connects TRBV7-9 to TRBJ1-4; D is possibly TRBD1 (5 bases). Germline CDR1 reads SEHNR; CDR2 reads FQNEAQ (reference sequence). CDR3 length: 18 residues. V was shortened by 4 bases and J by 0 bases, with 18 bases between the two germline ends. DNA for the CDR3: TGTGCCAGCAGCTCGACAGCCGGGCCGACGGCAACTAATGAAAAACTGTTTTTT. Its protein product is CASSSTAGPTATNEKLFF.

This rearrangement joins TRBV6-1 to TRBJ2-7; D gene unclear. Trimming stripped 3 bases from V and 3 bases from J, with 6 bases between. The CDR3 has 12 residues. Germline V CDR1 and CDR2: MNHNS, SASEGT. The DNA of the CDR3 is TGTGCCAGCAGTGACGACAACTACGAGCAGTACTTC. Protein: CASSDDNYEQYF.

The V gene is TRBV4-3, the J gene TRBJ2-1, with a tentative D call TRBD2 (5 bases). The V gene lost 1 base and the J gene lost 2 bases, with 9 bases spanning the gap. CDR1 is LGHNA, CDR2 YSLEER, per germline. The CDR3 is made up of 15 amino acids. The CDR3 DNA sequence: TGCGCCAGCAGCCAAGGACTAAGGGCCTACAATGAGCAGTTCTTC. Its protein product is CASSQGLRAYNEQFF.

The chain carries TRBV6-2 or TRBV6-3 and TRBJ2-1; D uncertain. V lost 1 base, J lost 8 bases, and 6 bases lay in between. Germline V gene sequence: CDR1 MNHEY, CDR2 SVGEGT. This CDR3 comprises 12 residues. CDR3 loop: CASSYLTDEQFF. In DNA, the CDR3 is TGTGCCAGCAGTTACTTAACTGATGAGCAGTTCTTC.

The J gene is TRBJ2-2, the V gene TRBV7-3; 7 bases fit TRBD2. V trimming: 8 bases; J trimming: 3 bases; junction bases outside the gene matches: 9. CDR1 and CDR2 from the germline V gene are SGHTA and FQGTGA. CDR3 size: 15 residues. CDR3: CASGTGGVDTGELFF. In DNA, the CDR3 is TGTGCCAGCGGTACGGGGGGAGTGGACACCGGGGAGCTGTTTTTT. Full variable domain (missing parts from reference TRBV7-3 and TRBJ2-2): GAGVSQTPSNKVTEKGKYVELRCDPISGHTALYWYRQSLGQGPEFLIYFQGTGAADDSGLPNDRFFAVRPEGSVSTLKIQRTERGDSAVYLCASGTGGVDTGELFFGEGSRLTVL.